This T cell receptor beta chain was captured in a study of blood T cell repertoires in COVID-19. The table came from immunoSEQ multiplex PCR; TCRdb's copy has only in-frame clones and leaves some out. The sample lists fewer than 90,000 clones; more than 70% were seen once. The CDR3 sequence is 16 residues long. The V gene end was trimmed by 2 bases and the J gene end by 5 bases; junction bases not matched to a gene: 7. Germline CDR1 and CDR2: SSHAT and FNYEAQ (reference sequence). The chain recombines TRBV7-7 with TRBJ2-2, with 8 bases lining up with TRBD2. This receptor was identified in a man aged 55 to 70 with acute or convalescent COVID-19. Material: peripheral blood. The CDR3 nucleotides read TGTGCCAGCAGCTTAAATCCGGGGGGGCGGACCGGGGAGCTGTTTTTT. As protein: CASSLNPGGRTGELFF.